Listed below are T cell receptor beta chains from one sample, sequenced in a study of blood T cell repertoires in COVID-19. Using immunoSEQ multiplex PCR, the repertoire was profiled, and TCRdb retains in-frame clones only, with some absent. Of 250,000 to 350,000 clones listed, about 91% are singletons. Sequencing was carried out using peripheral blood. Receptors originate from a woman aged 25 to 39 who had recovered from COVID-19. The CDR3 runs from the conserved cysteine through the conserved F or W. Clone size is stated in some rows and not others, as once, few, many or a class when expanded.

cdr3_aa: CASSDQQSSYEQYF; v_call: TRBV6-1; j_call: TRBJ2-7; clone_size: once
cdr3_aa: CASSRDRRGAYEQYF; v_call: TRBV5-1; j_call: TRBJ2-7; clone_size: .
cdr3_aa: CASSIDRGGTEAFF; v_call: TRBV19; j_call: TRBJ1-1; clone_size: .
cdr3_aa: CASGAGLFYGYTF; v_call: TRBV7-9; j_call: TRBJ1-2; clone_size: .
cdr3_aa: CASNFGGFPLDGYTF; v_call: TRBV2; j_call: TRBJ1-2; clone_size: .
cdr3_aa: CASSVSGINSPLHF; v_call: TRBV9; j_call: TRBJ1-6; clone_size: .
cdr3_aa: CASTAGGAGNYGYTF; v_call: TRBV19; j_call: TRBJ1-2; clone_size: .
cdr3_aa: CATSRDGIWGQGNQPQHF; v_call: TRBV15; j_call: TRBJ1-5; clone_size: .
cdr3_aa: CASIPGTGYTEAFF; v_call: TRBV28; j_call: TRBJ1-1; clone_size: few
cdr3_aa: CASRGTGYSPLHF; v_call: TRBV12-3/TRBV12-4; j_call: TRBJ1-6; clone_size: once
cdr3_aa: CASSLRGSGELFF; v_call: TRBV7-2; j_call: TRBJ2-2; clone_size: once
cdr3_aa: CASSQFVPMNTEAFF; v_call: TRBV4-1; j_call: TRBJ1-1; clone_size: .
cdr3_aa: CASSTGTGGGETQYF; v_call: TRBV6-5; j_call: TRBJ2-5; clone_size: .
cdr3_aa: CASSFKGVYGYTF; v_call: TRBV5-1; j_call: TRBJ1-2; clone_size: .
cdr3_aa: CASSVTQGTYEQYF; v_call: TRBV7-9; j_call: TRBJ2-7; clone_size: .
cdr3_aa: CASSLRGTSGYDSYNEQFF; v_call: TRBV5-1; j_call: TRBJ2-1; clone_size: .
cdr3_aa: CAWSFRWGGRGRDQPQHF; v_call: TRBV30; j_call: TRBJ1-5; clone_size: .
cdr3_aa: CSASSQMNTEAFF; v_call: TRBV20-1; j_call: TRBJ1-1; clone_size: .
cdr3_aa: CAWTVDRGFEQYF; v_call: TRBV30; j_call: TRBJ2-7; clone_size: many
cdr3_aa: CASSLSPGQGPQYF; v_call: TRBV28; j_call: TRBJ2-7; clone_size: .
cdr3_aa: CAWSRGYSYEQYF; v_call: TRBV30; j_call: TRBJ2-7; clone_size: .
cdr3_aa: CASSTPTGDYGYTF; v_call: TRBV9; j_call: TRBJ1-2; clone_size: .
cdr3_aa: CASSYAGNRYEQYF; v_call: TRBV5-1; j_call: TRBJ2-7; clone_size: .
cdr3_aa: CASSQDQWGGETQYF; v_call: TRBV3-1/TRBV3-2; j_call: TRBJ2-5; clone_size: few
cdr3_aa: CASSTAAYEQYF; v_call: TRBV28; j_call: TRBJ2-7; clone_size: .
cdr3_aa: CASSQDVSFRQVSYEQYF; v_call: TRBV3-1/TRBV3-2; j_call: TRBJ2-7; clone_size: .
cdr3_aa: CASSLQGVEYTEAFF; v_call: TRBV18; j_call: TRBJ1-1; clone_size: .
cdr3_aa: CASSLRPTSGGLTDTQYF; v_call: TRBV7-9; j_call: TRBJ2-3; clone_size: few
cdr3_aa: CASSFWIQGSGNTIYF; v_call: TRBV7-8; j_call: TRBJ1-3; clone_size: .
cdr3_aa: CANYKETQYF; v_call: TRBV27; j_call: TRBJ2-5; clone_size: once
cdr3_aa: CASSTPTGSSYNEQFF; v_call: TRBV28; j_call: TRBJ2-1; clone_size: .
cdr3_aa: CASSVAPGDTQYF; v_call: TRBV9; j_call: TRBJ2-3; clone_size: .
cdr3_aa: CASSAGTGQETQYF; v_call: TRBV11-3; j_call: TRBJ2-5; clone_size: .
cdr3_aa: CASRGLAGPYNEQFF; v_call: TRBV19; j_call: TRBJ2-1; clone_size: .
cdr3_aa: CASSQELGRSRGGYTF; v_call: TRBV4-3; j_call: TRBJ1-2; clone_size: once
cdr3_aa: CASSQGQGEYSNQPQHF; v_call: TRBV4-2; j_call: TRBJ1-5; clone_size: .
cdr3_aa: CASRPLPYNSPLHF; v_call: TRBV27; j_call: TRBJ1-6; clone_size: .
cdr3_aa: CASTLGDMGGTQYF; v_call: TRBV5-1; j_call: TRBJ2-5; clone_size: once